A selection of T cell receptor beta chains follows, all from one sample in a study of response to subunit inactivated influenza vaccine. TCRdb reprocessed the RT-PCR reads via MiXCR and lists one record per CDR3 protein. The sample has approximately 730,000 distinct CDR3 sequences; more than 11% are singletons. This specimen consisted of PBMCs from blood, obtained roughly 15 days before vaccination. The receptors here all came from a man between 45 and 60 years old who received an inactivated influenza vaccine. Both conserved end residues are part of each CDR3. A D gene is named only where the DNA matches it firmly. Clone size appears in some rows only: once, few, many, or a class for an expanded clone.

DNA: TGTGCCAGCAGCCCTTGGGACAGGAAAAATGAAAAACTGTTTTTT; CDR3: CASSPWDRKNEKLFF; length: 15; D: TRBD1; J: TRBJ1-4; size: NA; V: TRBV7-2
DNA: TGTGCCAGCAGCCAACTGAGCTCCTACAATGAGCAGTTCTTC; CDR3: CASSQLSSYNEQFF; length: 14; D: NA; J: TRBJ2-1; size: many; V: TRBV14
DNA: TGTGCCAGCAGGCGGACAGGGCCGATCTACGAGCAGTACTTC; CDR3: CASRRTGPIYEQYF; length: 14; D: TRBD1; J: TRBJ2-7; size: many; V: TRBV6-2/TRBV6-3
DNA: TGCAGTGCTGGGGACCCGCACAATGAGCAGTTCTTC; CDR3: CSAGDPHNEQFF; length: 12; D: NA; J: TRBJ2-1; size: NA; V: TRBV20-1
DNA: TGTGCCAGCAGCCCGGGAGGTACCGGGGAGCTGTTTTTT; CDR3: CASSPGGTGELFF; length: 13; D: TRBD2; J: TRBJ2-2; size: many; V: TRBV7-9
DNA: TGTGCCAGCAGTTACTCGGTGACAGGGGAAGGGAGCAACACTGAAGCTTTCTTT; CDR3: CASSYSVTGEGSNTEAFF; length: 18; D: TRBD1; J: TRBJ1-1; size: few; V: TRBV6-2/TRBV6-3
DNA: TGTGCCATCAGTGATGGGGGGCGAGAGCAGTTCTTC; CDR3: CAISDGGREQFF; length: 12; D: NA; J: TRBJ2-1; size: many; V: TRBV10-3
DNA: TGCAGCGTTGAAGACTGGGCGGGAAATTCCTACGAGCAGTACTTC; CDR3: CSVEDWAGNSYEQYF; length: 15; D: NA; J: TRBJ2-7; size: many; V: TRBV29-1
DNA: TGTGCCAGCAGCTTTAGCGGGAGGGCCGACAATGAGCAGTTCTTC; CDR3: CASSFSGRADNEQFF; length: 15; D: TRBD2; J: TRBJ2-1; size: NA; V: TRBV5-8
DNA: TGTGCCAGCAGTGAAGCGGGGGCACGGGAGACCCAGTACTTC; CDR3: CASSEAGARETQYF; length: 14; D: NA; J: TRBJ2-5; size: few; V: TRBV6-1
DNA: TGCAGTGCCCCGGGTGTGATTTGGGACACCAGCACTTACGAGCAGTACTTC; CDR3: CSAPGVIWDTSTYEQYF; length: 17; D: NA; J: TRBJ2-7; size: NA; V: TRBV20-1
DNA: TGTGCCAGCAGCGAAGCCAATAGCGGGGGGTATGAGACCCAGTACTTC; CDR3: CASSEANSGGYETQYF; length: 16; D: TRBD2; J: TRBJ2-5; size: NA; V: TRBV7-2
DNA: TGTGCCAGCAGTTCCCATCAGCCCCAGCATTTT; CDR3: CASSSHQPQHF; length: 11; D: NA; J: TRBJ1-5; size: NA; V: TRBV28
DNA: TGTGCCAGCAGTGAATCGACGACAGGAGACTACGAGCAGTACTTC; CDR3: CASSESTTGDYEQYF; length: 15; D: NA; J: TRBJ2-7; size: NA; V: TRBV2
DNA: TGTGCCAGCAGTTTCGGTCTCAGTGGGGCCAACGTCCTGACTTTC; CDR3: CASSFGLSGANVLTF; length: 15; D: NA; J: TRBJ2-6; size: few; V: TRBV28
DNA: TGTGCCAGCTCACCAAGTTTTTACGAGCAGTACTTC; CDR3: CASSPSFYEQYF; length: 12; D: NA; J: TRBJ2-7; size: NA; V: TRBV18
DNA: TGCGCCAGCAGGCAGGGACAGGGCTACGAGCAGTACTTC; CDR3: CASRQGQGYEQYF; length: 13; D: TRBD1; J: TRBJ2-7; size: many; V: TRBV5-1
DNA: TGTGCCAGCGCAACCCCTAGCTTTCGCACAGATACGCAGTATTTT; CDR3: CASATPSFRTDTQYF; length: 15; D: NA; J: TRBJ2-3; size: few; V: TRBV28
DNA: TGTGCCAGCAGCGTAGCCCCAGGGGGCGAGCAGTACTTC; CDR3: CASSVAPGGEQYF; length: 13; D: TRBD1; J: TRBJ2-7; size: NA; V: TRBV9
DNA: TGCAGTGGTATACTGAACACTGAAGCTTTCTTT; CDR3: CSGILNTEAFF; length: 11; D: NA; J: TRBJ1-1; size: many; V: TRBV20-1
DNA: TGCAGCGTACCGGAGGACCCTCTGAGCTCCTACAATGAGCAGTTCTTC; CDR3: CSVPEDPLSSYNEQFF; length: 16; D: NA; J: TRBJ2-1; size: NA; V: TRBV29-1
DNA: TGTGCCAGCAGTTTCGGGCTAGCGGGAATTTACGAGCAGTACTTC; CDR3: CASSFGLAGIYEQYF; length: 15; D: TRBD2; J: TRBJ2-7; size: many; V: TRBV27
DNA: TGTGCCAGCAGCCAGGACTCGACTAGCGGGGCCTACGAGCAGTACTTC; CDR3: CASSQDSTSGAYEQYF; length: 16; D: TRBD2; J: TRBJ2-7; size: few; V: TRBV7-2
DNA: TGTGCCATCAGTGGGGCCCTCCTTAAGAACACCGGGGAGCTGTTTTTT; CDR3: CAISGALLKNTGELFF; length: 16; D: NA; J: TRBJ2-2; size: few; V: TRBV10-3
DNA: TGCAGTGCTAGCTTCGGGACTAGCTCTGGTCCAGATACGCAGTATTTT; CDR3: CSASFGTSSGPDTQYF; length: 16; D: TRBD2; J: TRBJ2-3; size: NA; V: TRBV20-1
DNA: TGTGCCAGCAGCGTAGTAGAACGGGGGAACACCGGGGAGCTGTTTTTT; CDR3: CASSVVERGNTGELFF; length: 16; D: NA; J: TRBJ2-2; size: many; V: TRBV9
DNA: TGTGCCACCAGTGATTTTACAGGGGGCTTCTTCAATGAGCAGTTCTTC; CDR3: CATSDFTGGFFNEQFF; length: 16; D: TRBD1; J: TRBJ2-1; size: few; V: TRBV24-1
DNA: TGTGCCAGCAGTTACTCGCATGATAGCAATCAGCCCCAGCATTTT; CDR3: CASSYSHDSNQPQHF; length: 15; D: NA; J: TRBJ1-5; size: NA; V: TRBV6-5
DNA: TGTGCCAGCAGCCTGGCTAGCGGCAATGAGCAGTTCTTC; CDR3: CASSLASGNEQFF; length: 13; D: TRBD2; J: TRBJ2-1; size: few; V: TRBV7-9
DNA: TGTGCCAGCAGTTCTAGCGGGAGGGCAGTCTACGAGCAGTACTTC; CDR3: CASSSSGRAVYEQYF; length: 15; D: TRBD2; J: TRBJ2-7; size: many; V: TRBV6-2/TRBV6-3
DNA: TGTGCCAGCAGCTTAGCGCCGGGACAGGGAGGCGAGCAGTACTTC; CDR3: CASSLAPGQGGEQYF; length: 15; D: TRBD1; J: TRBJ2-7; size: many; V: TRBV7-2
DNA: TGCAGTGCTAGATCTCTCCGGACTAGCGGGAGAGGGGAGACCCAGTACTTC; CDR3: CSARSLRTSGRGETQYF; length: 17; D: TRBD2; J: TRBJ2-5; size: few; V: TRBV20-1
DNA: TGTGCCAGCAGCGGGGGGACTAGACTCATCAATGAGCAGTTCTTC; CDR3: CASSGGTRLINEQFF; length: 15; D: TRBD2; J: TRBJ2-1; size: few; V: TRBV9
DNA: TGTGCCAGCAGTTACACGGGGGTACTGGCTGAAGCTTTCTTT; CDR3: CASSYTGVLAEAFF; length: 14; D: NA; J: TRBJ1-1; size: NA; V: TRBV6-2/TRBV6-3
DNA: TGTGCCAGCAGCTTAACGACGACTAGCGGGACGACCAATGAGCAGTTCTTC; CDR3: CASSLTTTSGTTNEQFF; length: 17; D: TRBD2; J: TRBJ2-1; size: many; V: TRBV7-3
DNA: TGTGCCATCAGTGACACTGCCGGCTCGTCCTCCTACGAGCAGTACTTC; CDR3: CAISDTAGSSSYEQYF; length: 16; D: NA; J: TRBJ2-7; size: few; V: TRBV10-3
DNA: TGTGCCAGCAGCCAGAGAACCGGGACAAGGGTTATCGAAAAACTGTTTTTT; CDR3: CASSQRTGTRVIEKLFF; length: 17; D: NA; J: TRBJ1-4; size: NA; V: TRBV14
DNA: TGTGCCAGCAGCTTAGGGTTGGGGACAGGGGTTGAGACCCAGTACTTC; CDR3: CASSLGLGTGVETQYF; length: 16; D: TRBD1; J: TRBJ2-5; size: NA; V: TRBV7-2
DNA: TGTGCCAGCAGAACTAGCGGGAAAACCGGGGAGCTGTTTTTT; CDR3: CASRTSGKTGELFF; length: 14; D: TRBD2; J: TRBJ2-2; size: NA; V: TRBV12-3/TRBV12-4
DNA: TGCGCCAGCAGCCAAGTATGGGGGAACAATCAGCCCCAGCATTTT; CDR3: CASSQVWGNNQPQHF; length: 15; D: NA; J: TRBJ1-5; size: many; V: TRBV4-3
DNA: TGCGCCAGCAGCGTGGATAGCCGAGATACGCAGTATTTT; CDR3: CASSVDSRDTQYF; length: 13; D: NA; J: TRBJ2-3; size: many; V: TRBV5-1
DNA: TGTGCCAGCAGCTCGGGACGGATACTAGCCAAAAACATTCAGTACTTC; CDR3: CASSSGRILAKNIQYF; length: 16; D: NA; J: TRBJ2-4; size: many; V: TRBV5-5
DNA: TGTGCCACCAGTGACCGACTAGCGGTTAGCTCCTACAATGAGCAGTTCTTC; CDR3: CATSDRLAVSSYNEQFF; length: 17; D: TRBD2; J: TRBJ2-1; size: NA; V: TRBV24-1
DNA: TGTGCCAGCGGACGCGACGAGGCCAACGTCCTGACTTTC; CDR3: CASGRDEANVLTF; length: 13; D: NA; J: TRBJ2-6; size: few; V: TRBV6-1
DNA: TGCAGTGCTCCAACCGGGACAGGGGTCACCGGGGAGCTGTTTTTT; CDR3: CSAPTGTGVTGELFF; length: 15; D: TRBD1; J: TRBJ2-2; size: NA; V: TRBV20-1
DNA: TGTGCCAGCAGTCCCGGGACTAGCGGGAGCGTGGATACGCAGTATTTT; CDR3: CASSPGTSGSVDTQYF; length: 16; D: TRBD2; J: TRBJ2-3; size: few; V: TRBV27
DNA: TGCAGTGCTCCTGTGCCAGCGGGAGAACCAGATACGCAGTATTTT; CDR3: CSAPVPAGEPDTQYF; length: 15; D: TRBD2; J: TRBJ2-3; size: few; V: TRBV20-1
DNA: TGCAGTGCCACGTCGAAAGCCGGGAGGGCCTACAATGAGCAGTTCTTC; CDR3: CSATSKAGRAYNEQFF; length: 16; D: TRBD2; J: TRBJ2-1; size: many; V: TRBV20-1
DNA: TGCGCCAGCAGGGCTGAGGGGGCCTACGAGCAGTACTTC; CDR3: CASRAEGAYEQYF; length: 13; D: NA; J: TRBJ2-7; size: few; V: TRBV5-1
DNA: TGTGCCAGCGTATTCTCAACCTCCTGGAACACTGAAGCTTTCTTT; CDR3: CASVFSTSWNTEAFF; length: 15; D: NA; J: TRBJ1-1; size: many; V: TRBV12-3/TRBV12-4
DNA: TGTGCCAGCAGGACGGACGGGGGGGATACGCAGTATTTT; CDR3: CASRTDGGDTQYF; length: 13; D: TRBD2; J: TRBJ2-3; size: NA; V: TRBV12-3/TRBV12-4
DNA: TGTGCCAGCACCTCGGCGGGCCCTCCGAAGGACGAGCAGTACTTC; CDR3: CASTSAGPPKDEQYF; length: 15; D: NA; J: TRBJ2-7; size: few; V: TRBV28
DNA: TGTGCCAGCAGCTTGACGGACAGGACCTACGAGCAGTACTTC; CDR3: CASSLTDRTYEQYF; length: 14; D: TRBD1; J: TRBJ2-7; size: few; V: TRBV7-8